These 9 T cell receptor beta chains came from one sample sequenced in a study of cytomegalovirus exposure and HLA in healthy donors. The PCR made use of 60 Vbeta and 13 Jbeta primers. TCRdb keeps only in-frame clones here, not all; method: immunoSEQ multiplex PCR. The sample holds tens of thousands of clones, more than 55% seen once. Sequencing was performed on PBMCs. The receptors come from a man between 60 and 75 years old in good health and CMV-seropositive.

This clone was seen a few times. The gene calls are TRBV4-1 and TRBJ2-7; TRBD1 agrees at 11 bases. Germline trimming cut 0 bases from V and 3 bases from J; bases unmatched to any gene: 4. CDR3 length equals 16 residues. From germline, CDR1 is MGHRA and CDR2 YSYEKL. CDR3 sequence: CASSQDSGTGGYEQYF. DNA of the CDR3: TGCGCCAGCAGCCAAGACTCCGGGACAGGGGGCTACGAGCAGTACTTC.

The chain joins TRBV9 to TRBJ2-3, with 7 bases that match TRBD2. This CDR3 has 15 residues. The germline V gene has CDR1 SGDLS and CDR2 YYNGEE. The J segment lost 6 bases and the V segment lost 4 bases, leaving 11 bases of the junction unmatched. CDR3 DNA sequence: TGTGCCAGCAGCCCCAGAGCCGGACTAGGCGATACGCAGTATTTT. It translates to CASSPRAGLGDTQYF.

CDR3 residues: CASSLLAGSYEQYF. Here the CDR3 DNA reads TGTGCCAGCAGTCTCCTAGCGGGAAGTTACGAGCAGTACTTC. This chain uses TRBV6-8 with TRBJ2-7, with TRBD2 identical over 9 bases. CDR1 and CDR2 from the germline V gene are MNHGY and SAAAGT. CDR3 length: 14 residues. V was clipped by 5 bases and J by 4 bases; unmatched bases: 6.

V and J are TRBV18 and TRBJ1-3, with TRBD1 matching over 7 bases. V lost 3 bases to trimming and J lost 2 bases; unmatched junction nucleotides: 4. Germline V CDR1 and CDR2: KGHSH, LQKENI. The CDR3 runs 15 residues. The CDR3 is CASSPTGSAGNTIYF. DNA of the CDR3: TGTGCCAGCTCACCGACAGGGAGTGCTGGAAACACCATATATTTT.

V is TRBV18 and J is TRBJ2-7; D may be TRBD1 (6 bases). The V gene lost 4 bases and the J gene lost 2 bases, with 18 bases spanning the gap. The CDR3 has 16 residues. The germline CDR1 and CDR2 sequences are KGHSH and LQKENI. The chain's CDR3 is CASSLSTGIPTYEQYF. The DNA for the CDR3 is TGTGCCAGCTCACTCTCAACAGGGATCCCCACCTACGAGCAGTACTTC.

This clone was observed a few times. V usage is TRBV7-2 and J usage is TRBJ2-7; 10 nucleotides align to TRBD2. J was trimmed by 0 bases and V by 8 bases; bases with no gene match: 4. There are 14 residues in the CDR3. The V gene's germline CDR1 is SGHTA and CDR2 FQGNSA. CDR3 DNA: TGTGCCAGCGGATTAGCGGGGGGCTCCTACGAGCAGTACTTC. Residues: CASGLAGGSYEQYF. The full variable domain, in which reference TRBV7-2 and TRBJ2-7 provide the parts outside the CDR3, is GAGVSQSPSNKVTEKGKDVELRCDPISGHTALYWYRQSLGQGLEFLIYFQGNSAPDKSGLPSDRFSAERTGGSVSTLTIQRTQQEDSAVYLCASGLAGGSYEQYFGPGTRLTVT.

This clone came up a few times. The V and J genes are TRBV10-3 and TRBJ2-7; the match to TRBD2 covers 11 bases. CDR1 is ENHRY, CDR2 SYGVKD, per germline. The ends lost 0 bases at V and 6 bases at J; junction bases unmatched: 10. The CDR3 loop spans 17 amino acids. The CDR3 is CAISESRSGRARSEQYF. The CDR3 coding sequence is TGTGCCATCAGTGAGTCGCGTAGCGGGAGGGCCAGAAGCGAGCAGTACTTC.

The V call is TRBV28, the J call TRBJ1-2; no definite D call. The CDR3 has 11 residues. V lost 3 bases, J lost 8 bases, and 7 bases lay in between. The V gene's germline CDR1 is MDHEN and CDR2 SYDVKM. The CDR3 region is CASSLDWGYTF. The CDR3 DNA reads as TGTGCCAGCAGTTTGGACTGGGGCTACACCTTC.

J is TRBJ1-3 and V is TRBV7-9; 9 bases are a match to TRBD1. The junction had 9 bases not matched to a gene; V was cut back by 4 bases and J by 11 bases. Germline assignment: CDR1 SEHNR and CDR2 FQNEAQ (reference sequence). CDR3 length: 14 residues. The CDR3 protein is CASSSMLQGAPIYF. DNA for the CDR3: TGTGCCAGCAGCTCCATGTTACAGGGGGCGCCCATATATTTT.